Below are 19 T cell receptor beta chains sequenced from a single sample in a study of control samples from healthy donors and cancer patients. Method: immunoSEQ multiplex PCR; TCRdb's copy keeps in-frame clones and lacks some. Among around 89,000 clones listed, roughly 82% were seen once. The sample comprised blood. Every receptor here comes from a woman in her fifties or sixties in good health.

V is TRBV28 and J is TRBJ2-3; the D gene is possibly TRBD2 (6 bases). This CDR3 is built from 14 residues. V was trimmed by 5 bases and J by 2 bases, leaving 11 bases between them. CDR1 MDHEN and CDR2 SYDVKM come from the germline V gene. For the CDR3, the DNA is TGTGCCAGCAGTCCGGTAGCGGACACAGATACGCAGTATTTT. Amino acids: CASSPVADTDTQYF.

The V and J genes are TRBV9 and TRBJ1-2, with 10 bases fitting TRBD1. Trimming at V came to 2 bases and at J to 12 bases, leaving 4 bases not matched to a gene. The germline CDR1 and CDR2 sequences are SGDLS and YYNGEE. CDR3 length equals 12 residues. CDR3 sequence reads: CASSVRQGAHTF. DNA for the CDR3: TGTGCCAGCAGCGTTAGACAGGGGGCCCACACCTTC.

Points on this clone: The sample contains more than one DNA sequence encoding this CDR3. The CDR3 loop is CASSLGGLSYEQYF. The CDR3 DNA follows: TGTGCCAGCAGCCTCGGGGGGCTTTCCTACGAGCAGTACTTC. The V gene is TRBV7-2, the J gene TRBJ2-7, with D possibly TRBD2 on 7 matching bases. Trimming removed 5 bases at V and 1 base at J, with 12 bases between. Per the germline V gene, CDR1 is SGHTA and CDR2 is FQGNSA. The CDR3 consists of 14 residues.

The chain has TRBV28 and TRBJ1-4; no definite D call. V lost 7 bases to trimming and J lost 5 bases, with 5 bases between them. Germline CDR1 MDHEN, CDR2 SYDVKM. CDR3 length equals 11 residues. CDR3 coding DNA: TGTGCCAGCAAGCAAAATGAAAAACTGTTTTTT. Translated: CASKQNEKLFF.

With regard to this clone: Other DNA sequences in the sample encode the same CDR3. This sequence joins TRBV7-9 and TRBJ1-5, with 7 nucleotides matching TRBD1. The CDR3 has 13 residues. Trimming at V came to 5 bases and at J to 4 bases, leaving 2 bases not matched to a gene. CDR1 is SEHNR, CDR2 FQNEAQ, per germline (reference sequence). The CDR3 loop is CASSPTGNQPQHF. The CDR3 nucleotides read TGTGCCAGCAGCCCGACAGGGAATCAGCCCCAGCATTTT.

The chain couples TRBV28 to TRBJ2-1; the match to TRBD1 covers 12 bases. The J segment lost 7 bases and the V segment lost 10 bases, leaving 14 bases of the junction unmatched. Germline loops: CDR1 MDHEN, CDR2 SYDVKM. The CDR3 length is 16 residues. CDR3 sequence (DNA): TGTGCCACCCGGGACAGGGGGCGCGGCGGCTATAATGAGCAGTTCTTC. It translates to CATRDRGRGGYNEQFF.

The chain joins TRBV5-1 to TRBJ2-6, with D maybe TRBD1 (6 bases). The germline V gene encodes CDR1 SGHRS and CDR2 YFSETQ. The V end was cut by 5 bases, the J end by 1 base, with 13 bases between. The CDR3 covers 16 residues. The CDR3 loop is CASRQPGTSGANVLTF. The CDR3 nucleotides read TGCGCCAGCAGACAGCCAGGGACATCTGGGGCCAACGTCCTGACTTTC.

CDR3 DNA sequence: TGTGCCAGCACCTCAACCCAGGGTCTGGACACTGAAGCTTTCTTT. Protein: CASTSTQGLDTEAFF. The V and J genes are TRBV25-1 and TRBJ1-1; possibly TRBD1 for D (5 bases). In germline, CDR1 is MGHDK, CDR2 SYGVNS. This CDR3 is built from 15 residues. V lost 7 bases to trimming and J lost 3 bases, with 18 bases between them. Full variable domain (missing parts from reference TRBV25-1 and TRBJ1-1): EADIYQTPRYLVIGTGKKITLECSQTMGHDKMYWYQQDPGMELHLIHYSYGVNSTEKGDLSSESTVSRIRTEHFPLTLESARPSHTSQYLCASTSTQGLDTEAFFGQGTRLTVV.

The rearrangement links TRBV6-6 to TRBJ1-2; D gene unclear. In germline, CDR1 is MNHNY, CDR2 SVGAGI (reference sequence). V lost 0 bases, J lost 4 bases, and 6 bases lay in between. This CDR3 region has 13 residues. CDR3 nucleotide sequence: TGTGCCAGCAGTTACTCCGCAGCCTATGGCTACACCTTC. It is translated as CASSYSAAYGYTF.

The V gene is TRBV19, the J gene TRBJ1-5, with D maybe TRBD1 (6 bases). The CDR3 length is 14 residues. V was trimmed by 6 bases and J by 4 bases, leaving 13 bases between them. The germline V gene has CDR1 LNHDA and CDR2 SQIVND (reference sequence). The CDR3 region is CASSTYTGNQPQHF. The CDR3 DNA reads as TGTGCCAGTAGCACGTATACAGGGAATCAGCCCCAGCATTTT.

CDR3 nucleotide sequence: TGTGCCAGTAGACAACAAGGTGCCTCTGGAAACACCATATATTTT. Its protein product is CASRQQGASGNTIYF. The genes are TRBV19 and TRBJ1-3; D is unclear. This CDR3 spans 15 amino acids. Germline lookup yields CDR1 LNHDA and CDR2 SQIVND (reference sequence). V lost 6 bases and J 0 bases, leaving 12 bases between the germline ends.

The V and J genes are TRBV5-1 and TRBJ2-3; D gene ambiguous. CDR3 size: 13 residues. Trimming took 2 bases from V and 1 from J, leaving 5 bases between them. Per the germline V gene, CDR1 is SGHRS and CDR2 is YFSETQ. The CDR3 DNA reads as TGCGCCAGCAGCTTAAGGGGCACAGATACGCAGTATTTT. Protein product: CASSLRGTDTQYF.

V gene TRBV11-2 combines with J gene TRBJ1-1, with 7 bases fitting TRBD1. CDR1 is SGHAT and CDR2 is FQNNGV in the germline V gene. Trimming took 0 bases from V and 1 from J; bases not matched to a gene: 14. The CDR3 has 19 residues. The CDR3 loop reads CASSLDLGATGRKNTEAFF. The CDR3 coding sequence is TGTGCCAGCAGCTTAGATCTCGGGGCGACAGGGAGGAAGAACACTGAAGCTTTCTTT.

The chain joins TRBV21-1 to TRBJ1-5. TRBV21-1 represents a pseudogene. The CDR3 is 14 residues long. CDR3 protein: CASSKEGQDQPQHF. The CDR3 nucleotides read TGTGCCAGCAGCAAAGAGGGTCAGGATCAGCCCCAGCATTTT.

On this clone itself: This CDR3 is also generated by other DNA sequences in the sample. The gene calls are TRBV12-3 or TRBV12-4 and TRBJ1-1; D remains ambiguous. Trimming removed 1 base from V and 1 base from J, with 4 bases in between. The CDR3 is 13 amino acids. CDR3 loop: CASSLGPNTEAFF. CDR3 nucleotide sequence: TGTGCCAGCAGTTTAGGGCCGAACACTGAAGCTTTCTTT.

Written as DNA, the CDR3 is TGTGCCAGTAGTATGACTAGTGGTTCCCAGTACTTC. Amino acids: CASSMTSGSQYF. This chain joins TRBV19 and TRBJ2-4; tentative D call: TRBD2 (6 bases). The CDR3 extends over 12 amino acids. V lost 3 bases, J lost 13 bases, and 13 bases lay in between. The germline CDR1 and CDR2 sequences are LNHDA and SQIVND (reference sequence).

V gene TRBV29-1 combines with J gene TRBJ2-1, with D perhaps matching TRBD2 (5 bases). Trimming stripped 2 bases from V and 12 bases from J, with 14 bases between. The length of the CDR3 is 12 residues. Germline CDR1 SQVTM, CDR2 ANQGSEA. The CDR3 DNA follows: TGCAGCGTTGAAATGGCGACTCGGGGGCAGTTCTTC. Amino acids: CSVEMATRGQFF.

This clone has just one count. The chain employs TRBV3-1 (or the pseudogene TRBV3-2) and TRBJ2-3; D might be TRBD1 (5 bases). V lost 0 bases and J 1 base, leaving 14 bases between the germline ends. In germline, CDR1 is LGHDT, CDR2 YNNKEL (reference sequence). The CDR3 length is 17 residues. The CDR3 sequence is CASSQDFPGWGTDTQYF. The CDR3 DNA reads as TGTGCCAGCAGCCAAGATTTCCCAGGGTGGGGCACAGATACGCAGTATTTT.

The chain has TRBV11-2 and TRBJ1-3, with TRBD1 identical over 8 bases. Trimming at V came to 5 bases and at J to 2 bases, leaving 2 bases not matched to a gene. Germline CDR1 SGHAT, CDR2 FQNNGV. This CDR3 has 14 amino acids. The CDR3 protein is CASSPGQAGNTIYF. As DNA, the CDR3 is TGTGCCAGCAGCCCGGGACAGGCTGGAAACACCATATATTTT.